The next 16 T cell receptor beta chains were all read from a single sample in a study of T cells in Graves' hyperthyroidism and ophthalmopathy. Using RNA transcripts as the source, TCR beta CDR3 regions were amplified. TCR CDR3 underwent first-round RT-PCR with the HTBI primer set. TCRdb used MiXCR to reprocess the multiplex PCR reads, holding one entry per CDR3 protein. The sample yields about 200,000 distinct CDR3 sequences, approximately 16% seen once. Material for sequencing was blood. Receptors originate from a woman in her 50s with Graves' hyperthyroidism.

The chain couples TRBV4-1 to TRBJ1-5, with D tentatively TRBD1 (5 bases). Trimming took off 8 bases at V and 1 base at J, with 9 bases between the two ends. CDR3 length: 13 amino acids. The germline V gene encodes CDR1 MGHRA and CDR2 YSYEKL. The CDR3 here is CASGRASNQPQHF. The CDR3, as DNA: TGCGCCAGCGGCAGGGCGAGCAATCAGCCCCAGCATTTT.

At least ten counts were recorded for this clonotype. This chain connects TRBV3-1 to TRBJ1-1, with unresolved D. Trimming removed 4 bases at V and 6 bases at J, with 15 bases between. The CDR3 length is 14 residues. Germline CDR1 and CDR2: LGHDT and YNNKEL (reference sequence). The CDR3 coding sequence is TGTGCCAGCAGCCTCACACACTGGTCTTCTGAAGCTTTCTTT. This sequence encodes CASSLTHWSSEAFF.

CDR3 in amino acids: CASSLGGRVDSVGNEQFF. The DNA of the CDR3 is TGTGCCAGCAGCTTGGGGGGCAGGGTGGACTCGGTCGGCAATGAGCAGTTCTTC. This chain connects TRBV7-8 to TRBJ2-1; perhaps D is TRBD1 or TRBD2 (6 bases each). Germline V CDR1 and CDR2: SGHVS, FQNEAQ. With 3 bases removed from V and 6 bases from J, the gap between germline ends came to 24 bases. CDR3 length: 18 amino acids.

This clonotype was observed many times. The chain has TRBV11-3 and TRBJ2-7; D call uncertain. This CDR3 is 14 amino acids long. The ends were cut back, 5 bases at V and 2 bases at J, with 13 bases in the middle. CDR1 is SGHNT and CDR2 is YENEEA in the germline V gene. CDR3 bases: TGTGCCAGCAGCGCCCCGGGTGAAACCTACGAGCAGTACTTC. This sequence encodes CASSAPGETYEQYF.

This clonotype was counted between two and nine times. V usage is TRBV30 and J usage is TRBJ1-1; 9 positions match TRBD1. The V segment lost 3 bases and the J segment 2 bases; nucleotides outside the gene matches: 7. CDR1 and CDR2 from the germline V gene are GTSNPN and SVGIG (reference sequence). This CDR3 region has 15 residues. The CDR3 is CAWRGTGLGNTEAFF. The CDR3 nucleotides are TGTGCCTGGAGAGGGACAGGGCTAGGAAACACTGAAGCTTTCTTT.

This clonotype was detected a few times. The chain recombines TRBV5-1 with TRBJ1-2; possible D gene TRBD1, 5 bases. This CDR3 spans 17 amino acids. Trimming took 1 base from V and 1 from J, leaving 17 bases between them. CDR1 and CDR2 (germline): SGHRS, YFSETQ. The CDR3 DNA follows: TGCGCCAGCAGCTTGTTCACAGGCAGGCGTGATAACTATGGCTACACCTTC. It yields the protein CASSLFTGRRDNYGYTF.

Notes on this clonotype: This could be a read error, since a much larger clone is one nucleotide away. The chain links TRBV12-3 or TRBV12-4 to TRBJ2-7; D may be TRBD2 (5 bases). Trimming removed 5 bases at V and 7 bases at J, with 12 bases between. This CDR3 has 12 amino acids. The chain's CDR3 is CASSLMGVEQYF. As DNA, the CDR3 is TGTGCCAGCAGTCTTATGGGAGTAGAGCAGTACTTC.

This clonotype was seen many times. The chain couples TRBV7-8 to TRBJ1-5; no firm D call. This CDR3 has 13 residues. Between the trimmed V and J ends, which lost 4 bases and 2 bases, there was a span of 6 bases. Germline CDR1 and CDR2: SGHVS and FQNEAQ. The CDR3 DNA is TGTGCCAGCAGCTCGTACGGCAATCAGCCCCAGCATTTT. Translating it yields CASSSYGNQPQHF.

This clonotype came up a few times. At one end the junction does not follow the germline gene, possibly because of a read error. This chain joins TRBV15 and TRBJ2-2; 7 bases agree with TRBD2. Germline V gene data show CDR1 as LNHNV and CDR2 as YYDKDF (reference sequence). The CDR3 sequence is 16 residues long. The CDR3 loop reads CATSRGLAAITEELFF. The CDR3 DNA follows: TGTGCCACCAGCAGAGGCCTAGCGGCTATAACCGAGGAGCTGTTTTTT. The variable domain in full, completed from reference TRBV15 and TRBJ2-2, reads DAMVIQNPRYQVTQFGKPVTLSCSQTLNHNVMYWYQQKSSQAPKLLFHYYDKDFNNEADTPDNFQSRRPNTSFCFLDIRSPGLGDTAMYLCATSRGLAAITEELFFGEGSRLTVL.

This clonotype was counted ten times or more. The V call is TRBV27, the J call TRBJ1-5; D remains unclear. This CDR3 is built from 14 residues. Germline CDR1 reads MNHEY; CDR2 reads SMNVEV (reference sequence). Trimming shortened V by 2 bases and J by 0 bases, and 5 bases separated the two germline ends. Written as DNA, the CDR3 is TGTGCCAGCAGTTTAGGGCATAGCAATCAGCCCCAGCATTTT. Protein product: CASSLGHSNQPQHF.

This clonotype was counted at least ten times. CDR3 sequence reads: CASSSEYGRTEAFF. The CDR3 DNA reads TGTGCCAGCAGCTCGGAGTACGGACGGACTGAAGCTTTCTTT. The chain employs TRBV5-4 and TRBJ1-1; D unclear. This CDR3 comprises 14 residues. V shed 3 bases and J shed 5 bases, with 14 bases lying between them. Germline V gene lookup returns CDR1 SGHNT and CDR2 YYREEE (reference sequence). Using reference TRBV5-4 and TRBJ1-1 for the parts outside the CDR3, the full variable domain is ETGVTQSPTHLIKTRGQQVTLRCSSQSGHNTVSWYQQALGQGPQFIFQYYREEENGRGNFPPRFSGLQFPNYSSELNVNALELDDSALYLCASSSEYGRTEAFFGQGTRLTVV.

This clonotype occurred many times. V and J are TRBV6-2 or TRBV6-3 and TRBJ2-1, with D tentatively TRBD2 (5 bases). CDR3 length equals 16 residues. Trimming removed 2 bases from V and 3 bases from J, with 14 bases in between. CDR1 is MNHEY, CDR2 SVGEGT, per germline. The CDR3 here is CASSYKRDAFYNEQFF. The CDR3 DNA follows: TGTGCCAGCAGTTACAAACGGGATGCCTTCTACAATGAGCAGTTCTTC.

The J gene is TRBJ1-2, the V gene TRBV7-3; D remains ambiguous. In germline, CDR1 is SGHTA, CDR2 FQGTGA. V was pared by 1 base and J by 14 bases, with 17 bases between. This CDR3 region has 13 residues. This CDR3 reads CASSLRGGVGMTF. For the CDR3, the DNA is TGTGCCAGCAGCTTAAGAGGCGGGGTCGGTATGACCTTC.

The chain uses TRBV5-1 and TRBJ2-5; 8 bases map to TRBD1. After removal of 4 bases from V and 4 bases from J, the junction contained 3 bases not matched to a gene. The CDR3 has 13 amino acids. CDR1 and CDR2 from the germline V gene are SGHRS and YFSETQ. CDR3 DNA: TGCGCCAGCAGCGTCGGACAGGGAGAGACCCAGTACTTC. Protein: CASSVGQGETQYF. Combining the CDR3 with reference TRBV5-1 and TRBJ2-5 gives the whole variable domain KAGVTQTPRYLIKTRGQQVTLSCSPISGHRSVSWYQQTPGQGLQFLFEYFSETQRNKGNFPGRFSGRQFSNSRSEMNVSTLELGDSALYLCASSVGQGETQYFGPGTRLLVL.

This clonotype has ten or more counts. V is TRBV2 and J is TRBJ2-7; 10 nucleotides agree with TRBD1. Trimming removed 4 bases from V and 0 bases from J; junction bases left unmatched: 0. The germline gives CDR1 SNHLY, CDR2 FYNNEI. There are 14 residues in the CDR3. For the CDR3, the DNA is TGTGCCAGCAGTGGGACAGGGGGCTCCTACGAGCAGTACTTC. Amino acids: CASSGTGGSYEQYF.

This clonotype was seen ten or more times. The chain couples TRBV30 to TRBJ1-5; no definite D call. Germline CDR1 GTSNPN, CDR2 SVGIG (reference sequence). CDR3 length: 13 amino acids. Trimming took off 3 bases at V and 5 bases at J, with 11 bases between the two ends. The CDR3 DNA reads TGTGCCTGGAGGTCGGGAAGGGATCAGCCCCAGCATTTT. It translates to CAWRSGRDQPQHF.